This T cell receptor (beta chain) was recorded in a study of blood T cell repertoires in COVID-19. This study enrolled people aged roughly 18 to 89 from approximately 24 US geographic areas. Categorization into cohorts depended on clinical history that participants reported. Among Cohort 3 donors, those recovered had two negative PCRs, clearance, or symptom resolution. Per the authors' pipeline: Amplification from reference gene primers served as the basis for estimated nucleated cell counts. The table came from immunoSEQ multiplex PCR; TCRdb's copy has only in-frame clones and leaves some out. V and J calls and clone size are as listed in that table; D and trimming were resolved from the DNA. This sample yields around 300,000 clones, of which roughly 85% are seen a single time; under 3% belongs to the top ten. V was pared by 4 bases and J by 2 bases, with 6 bases between. The length of the CDR3 is 12 residues. Germline V gene lookup returns CDR1 SGHRS and CDR2 YFSETQ.

Sequenced: PBMCs or T cells enriched from blood (not recorded which). The V call is TRBV5-1, the J call TRBJ2-5, with a possible D match to TRBD1 (6 bases). The source of this sequence is a woman aged 45-60 years who had recovered from COVID-19. This chain's CDR3 is CASSQGQETQYF. The DNA for the CDR3 is TGCGCCAGCAGCCAGGGGCAAGAGACCCAGTACTTC.